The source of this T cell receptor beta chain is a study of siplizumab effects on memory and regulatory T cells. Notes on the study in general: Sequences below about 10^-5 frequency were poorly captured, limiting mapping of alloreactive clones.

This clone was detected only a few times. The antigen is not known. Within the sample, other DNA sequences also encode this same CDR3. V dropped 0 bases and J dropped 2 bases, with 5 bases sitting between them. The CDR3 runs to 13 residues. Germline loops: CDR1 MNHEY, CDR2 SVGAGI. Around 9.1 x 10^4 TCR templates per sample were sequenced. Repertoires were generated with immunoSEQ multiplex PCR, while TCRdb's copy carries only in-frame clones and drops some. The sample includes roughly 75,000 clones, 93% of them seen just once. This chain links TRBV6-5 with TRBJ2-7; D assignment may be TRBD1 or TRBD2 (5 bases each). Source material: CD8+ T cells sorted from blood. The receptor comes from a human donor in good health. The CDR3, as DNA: TGTGCCAGCAGTTACTCGGGGGCCTACGAGCAGTACTTC. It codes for CASSYSGAYEQYF.